Listed here are 18 T cell receptor beta chains from one sample, sequenced in a study of blood T cell repertoires in COVID-19 (dated by TCRdb to the early 2020s). The library was produced with the immunoSEQ multiplex PCR assay. This immuneACCESS table, as held by TCRdb, lists in-frame sequences with V and J called but not all clones. Of the missing ones, under half trace to an unresolved V gene in checked studies; the others have no known cause. The sample contains 160,000 or so clones, around 81% of them found a single time. The ten largest clones add up to approximately 10% of the sample. Sequenced: peripheral blood. These receptors came from a man in his sixties with active or convalescent COVID-19.

The V gene is TRBV5-6, the J gene TRBJ1-5, with TRBD1 matching over 7 bases. The CDR3 is 15 amino acids. V gave up 0 bases and J gave up 3 bases; unmatched junction bases: 3. Germline loops: CDR1 SGHDT, CDR2 YYEEEE. DNA for the CDR3: TGTGCCAGCAGCTTGGGACAGGGTAACAATCAGCCCCAGCATTTT. Protein sequence: CASSLGQGNNQPQHF.

A few counts support this clone. The chain joins TRBV11-2 to TRBJ2-3; TRBD2 aligns across 7 bases. The junction had 19 bases not matched to a gene; V was cut back by 4 bases and J by 3 bases. CDR1 SGHAT and CDR2 FQNNGV come from the germline V gene. The CDR3 runs to 19 residues. The CDR3 region has the DNA TGTGCCAGCAGCTCAAGAAGGTCTTCGCGGGGGTTTGGGACAGATACGCAGTATTTT. It encodes CASSSRRSSRGFGTDTQYF.

The chain employs TRBV11-3 and TRBJ2-2, with 8 positions matching TRBD2. With 5 bases clipped from V and 1 base from J, the junction kept 12 bases outside the gene matches. In germline, CDR1 is SGHNT, CDR2 YENEEA. The CDR3 covers 18 residues. CDR3 sequence (DNA): TGTGCCAGCAGCCCCGCGTGGGGCCGGGGGGGGAACACCGGGGAGCTGTTTTTT. Residues: CASSPAWGRGGNTGELFF.

The gene calls are TRBV10-3 and TRBJ2-2; D is perhaps TRBD1 (6 bases). The V gene's germline CDR1 is ENHRY and CDR2 SYGVKD. The CDR3 is made up of 16 amino acids. The V end was cut by 6 bases, the J end by 1 base, with 15 bases between. This CDR3 reads CAISGSGQRNTGELFF. The CDR3 region has the DNA TGTGCCATCAGCGGGTCGGGACAAAGGAACACCGGGGAGCTGTTTTTT.

This sequence joins TRBV3-1 (or the pseudogene TRBV3-2) and TRBJ1-6; 8 nucleotides match TRBD1. Trimming removed 2 bases from V and 7 bases from J; junction bases left unmatched: 10. Germline CDR1 and CDR2: LGHDT and YNNKEL (reference sequence). The CDR3 has 17 residues. CDR3 sequence (DNA): TGTGCCAGCAGCCAACTAAAGGCGCAGGGGGCCAATTCACCCCTCCACTTT. This codes for CASSQLKAQGANSPLHF.

The chain carries TRBV6-1 and TRBJ2-1; 7 nucleotides align to TRBD1. V trimming: 1 base; J trimming: 5 bases; junction bases outside the gene matches: 17. CDR3 length: 19 residues. Germline-derived CDR1 and CDR2 are MNHNS and SASEGT. CDR3 DNA sequence: TGTGCCAGCAGTGAAGGAGGAGGACAGGAGATACGAAGAAACAATGAGCAGTTCTTC. Translating it yields CASSEGGGQEIRRNNEQFF.

The V call is TRBV6-6, the J call TRBJ2-7; a possible D gene is TRBD2 (7 bases). Germline V gene data show CDR1 as MNHNY and CDR2 as SVGAGI (reference sequence). CDR3 length: 14 amino acids. Trimming stripped 6 bases from V and 5 bases from J, with 17 bases between. CDR3 in DNA: TGTGCCAGCAGGCCGGGGGGCTCCGAAAACGAGCAGTACTTC. Its translation: CASRPGGSENEQYF.

In its sample, this clone was seen a few times. This CDR3 is CATSAQGNSPLHF. The DNA for the CDR3 is TGTGCCACCAGTGCCCAGGGGAATTCACCCCTCCACTTT. The chain carries TRBV24-1 and TRBJ1-6; D is possibly TRBD1 (6 bases). Germline assignment: CDR1 KGHDR and CDR2 SFDVKD. Trimming removed 5 bases at V and 7 bases at J, with 8 bases between. This CDR3 has 13 amino acids.

This clone was observed a handful of times. The rearrangement joins TRBV3-1 (or the pseudogene TRBV3-2) to TRBJ2-3; D might be TRBD2 (6 bases). The CDR3 extends over 16 amino acids. The germline V gene encodes CDR1 LGHDT and CDR2 YNNKEL (reference sequence). V dropped 2 bases and J dropped 8 bases, with 20 bases sitting between them. The CDR3 loop reads CASSQPGWGGTATQYF. Here the CDR3 DNA reads TGTGCCAGCAGCCAACCGGGTTGGGGCGGGACTGCTACGCAGTATTTT.

The chain links TRBV19 to TRBJ2-5; a weak D match, TRBD2 (6 bases). Per germline, CDR1 LNHDA and CDR2 SQIVND (reference sequence). The CDR3 runs 13 residues. The ends were cut back, 5 bases at V and 8 bases at J, with 15 bases in the middle. CDR3 DNA sequence: TGTGCCAGTAGTCTTCATCGGGGAGGAACCCAGTACTTC. Translated: CASSLHRGGTQYF. The variable domain in full, completed from reference TRBV19 and TRBJ2-5, reads DGGITQSPKYLFRKEGQNVTLSCEQNLNHDAMYWYRQDPGQGLRLIYYSQIVNDFQKGDIAEGYSVSREKKESFPLTVTSAQKNPTAFYLCASSLHRGGTQYFGPGTRLLVL.

Only a few counts were recorded for this clone. The V call is TRBV2, the J call TRBJ2-3; TRBD2 matches at 7 bases. Germline CDR1 reads SNHLY; CDR2 reads FYNNEI. The CDR3 covers 15 residues. J gave up 1 base and V 8 bases, and 9 bases lay outside the gene matches. The CDR3 DNA is TGTGCCAGCTTTGAAGGACGGGGGGGCACAGATACGCAGTATTTT. This codes for CASFEGRGGTDTQYF.

This chain links TRBV15 with TRBJ2-7; 8 positions agree with TRBD2. Germline V CDR1 and CDR2: LNHNV, YYDKDF (reference sequence). The length of the CDR3 is 15 residues. Trimming cost V 1 base and J 1 base; bases outside gene matches: 3. CDR3: CATSRGQRESYEQYF. CDR3 nucleotide sequence: TGTGCCACCAGCAGAGGCCAGCGGGAGTCCTACGAGCAGTACTTC.

The rearrangement uses TRBV7-3 and TRBJ2-3; perhaps TRBD1 as D (6 bases). Trimming took off 5 bases at V and 0 bases at J, with 12 bases between the two ends. CDR3 length: 15 amino acids. The germline CDR1 and CDR2 sequences are SGHTA and FQGTGA. The CDR3 nucleotides are TGTGCCAGCAGCATGGGACACCCGAGCACAGATACGCAGTATTTT. It translates to CASSMGHPSTDTQYF.

The gene calls are TRBV6-5 and TRBJ1-3; D not certain. In germline, CDR1 is MNHEY, CDR2 SVGAGI. The germline V and J ends were trimmed by 6 bases and 0 bases, with 9 bases remaining between them. There are 14 residues in the CDR3. The DNA for the CDR3 is TGTGCCAGCAGAACCGGGAACTCTGGAAACACCATATATTTT. Translated: CASRTGNSGNTIYF.

This chain uses TRBV11-2 with TRBJ2-1, with D hard to call. Trimming pared 1 base from V and 4 bases from J, leaving 11 bases between. The CDR3 runs 15 residues. CDR1 is SGHAT and CDR2 is FQNNGV in the germline V gene. This CDR3 is CASSLGVDFYNEQFF. The CDR3, as DNA: TGTGCCAGCAGCTTAGGAGTAGATTTTTACAATGAGCAGTTCTTC.

This clone has a handful of counts. The chain is built from TRBV6-4 and TRBJ1-2; D possibly corresponds to TRBD1 (6 bases). The CDR3 length is 14 residues. Germline V gene sequence: CDR1 MRHNA, CDR2 SNTAGT. Trimming removed 3 bases from V and 4 bases from J, with 12 bases in between. CDR3 bases: TGTGCCAGCAGTGAATTGGGGGCGAGCTATGGCTACACCTTC. This sequence encodes CASSELGASYGYTF.

The chain carries TRBV6-6 and TRBJ2-2; 15 bases are a match to TRBD2. The germline gives CDR1 MNHNY, CDR2 SVGAGI (reference sequence). The CDR3 is 15 amino acids. V lost 8 bases and J lost 9; bases outside the gene matches: 7. For the CDR3, the DNA is TGTGCCAGCTGGGGACTAGCGGGGGGCTTGAGGGAGCTGTTTTTT. This encodes CASWGLAGGLRELFF.

The chain combines TRBV5-1 with TRBJ2-2, with D perhaps matching TRBD2 (5 bases). CDR3 length: 17 amino acids. Germline V gene sequence: CDR1 SGHRS, CDR2 YFSETQ. Trimming removed 4 bases from V and 3 bases from J, with 19 bases in between. Written as DNA, the CDR3 is TGCGCCAGCAGCCCGACACGAGGGTCGATGGACACCGGGGAGCTGTTTTTT. Residues: CASSPTRGSMDTGELFF.